The source of this T cell receptor beta chain is a study of T cells after yellow fever vaccination. About the study: Those fractions that held only low numbers of cells were prepared using the SMART-Seq v4 Ultra Low Input RNA kit.

The CDR3 runs to 14 residues. V shed 9 bases and J shed 0 bases, with 12 bases lying between them. Study results and caveats: Relatively few clonotypes were ones that appeared in both CD4 and CD8 compartments.

This clonotype was observed a handful of times. The target antigen is unknown. TCRdb re-called the 5' RACE reads through MiXCR, storing one row per CDR3 protein. The sample holds hundreds of thousands of distinct CDR3 sequences, just over 20% seen once. This clonotype originated in a man between 18 and 29 years old who received the YFV17D yellow fever vaccine. The source material was PBMCs, sampled roughly 20 days after the first yellow fever vaccination. This chain uses TRBV23-1 with TRBJ1-5; D not resolved. TRBV23-1 is marked as an open reading frame, function uncertain. CDR3 residues: CASSGRVSNQPQHF. Written as DNA, the CDR3 is TGCGCCAGTTCCGGACGGGTTAGCAATCAGCCCCAGCATTTT.